The 13 T cell receptor beta chains listed next were all sequenced from one sample in a study of T cell repertoires in cytomegalovirus infection. The antigens for these receptors are not known. MiXCR was run by TCRdb on the reads, yielding one entry per CDR3 protein. The sample includes 750,000 to 900,000 distinct CDR3 sequences, almost 30% of them seen just once. Sequences were derived from cultured CD8+ T cells from PBMCs, sampled from culture after CMV antigen stimulation. The receptors shown here come from a human donor in good health (CMV status not recorded). Some clones in this sample may be carry-over from other donors' samples.

This clonotype was recorded many times. The chain is built from TRBV7-8 and TRBJ2-1; 9 bases are shared with TRBD2. V lost 5 bases to trimming and J lost 4 bases; unmatched junction nucleotides: 9. This CDR3 contains 16 residues. Germline V gene data show CDR1 as SGHVS and CDR2 as FQNEAQ. In nucleotides, the CDR3 is TGTGCCAGCAGCCGCTGGGGCGGGGGGGGGTACAATGAGCAGTTCTTC. Protein: CASSRWGGGGYNEQFF.

Only a few counts were recorded for this clonotype. This chain uses TRBV10-3 with TRBJ2-1, with a weak D call TRBD2 (5 bases). The V and J ends lost 7 bases and 7 bases respectively, with 8 bases between them. The length of the CDR3 is 11 residues. In germline, CDR1 is ENHRY, CDR2 SYGVKD. CDR3 bases: TGTGCCATCACAGAGGGTAATGAGCAGTTCTTC. Encoded protein: CAITEGNEQFF.

The V call is TRBV7-9, the J call TRBJ1-1; TRBD1 aligns across 10 bases. The ends lost 5 bases at V and 2 bases at J; junction bases unmatched: 5. The germline gives CDR1 SEHNR, CDR2 FQNEAQ (reference sequence). This CDR3 contains 15 residues. CDR3 in amino acids: CASSIRTGGNTEAFF. The CDR3 DNA reads TGTGCCAGCAGCATTAGGACAGGGGGAAACACTGAAGCTTTCTTT.

This clonotype was seen more than once but under ten times. The CDR3 is CAISVWNSSTDTQYF. DNA for the CDR3: TGTGCCATCAGTGTTTGGAACTCTAGCACAGATACGCAGTATTTT. V is TRBV10-3 and J is TRBJ2-3; D not resolved. The germline V gene encodes CDR1 ENHRY and CDR2 SYGVKD. This CDR3 is 15 amino acids long. Trimming stripped 4 bases from V and 0 bases from J, with 11 bases between.

This clonotype was seen more than once but under ten times. The chain recombines TRBV6-1 with TRBJ2-7; D possibly corresponds to TRBD1 (6 bases). In germline, CDR1 is MNHNS, CDR2 SASEGT. The CDR3 length is 15 residues. Between the trimmed V and J ends, which lost 5 bases and 3 bases, there was a span of 17 bases. The CDR3 nucleotides are TGTGCCAGCAGTCTTACAGGGAATTACGACTACGAGCAGTACTTC. Encoded protein: CASSLTGNYDYEQYF.

V and J are TRBV6-2 or TRBV6-3 and TRBJ1-6; D possibly corresponds to TRBD1 (6 bases). The V gene lost 7 bases and the J gene lost 10 bases, with 17 bases spanning the gap. CDR1 and CDR2 (germline): MNHEY, SVGEGT. This CDR3 spans 14 amino acids. CDR3 in DNA: TGTGCCAGCAACGGGGACAAACCTTCCTCACCCCTCCACTTT. It translates to CASNGDKPSSPLHF.

This sequence joins TRBV4-1 and TRBJ2-7; either TRBD1 or TRBD2 may fit D (5 bases each). The CDR3 consists of 17 residues. From germline, CDR1 is MGHRA and CDR2 YSYEKL. V lost 2 bases and J 0 bases, leaving 17 bases between the germline ends. The CDR3 sequence: CASSQFPSGTVSYEQYF. In DNA form, the CDR3 reads TGCGCCAGCAGCCAATTCCCGTCCGGGACGGTCTCCTACGAGCAGTACTTC.

This clonotype was counted between two and nine times. The chain uses TRBV6-5 and TRBJ2-1, with TRBD1 matching over 8 bases. Looked up from germline, CDR1 is MNHEY and CDR2 is SVGAGI. The trim removed 0 bases at V and 9 bases at J, leaving 7 bases unmatched. The CDR3 is 15 amino acids. The CDR3, as DNA: TGTGCCAGCAGTTACTCCAGGCAGGGGGCAGTTGAGCAGTTCTTC. Translating gives CASSYSRQGAVEQFF.

V usage is TRBV6-2 or TRBV6-3 and J usage is TRBJ1-1, with D possibly matching TRBD1 (6 bases). V shed 6 bases and J shed 2 bases, with 16 bases lying between them. This CDR3 is built from 15 residues. CDR1 MNHEY and CDR2 SVGEGT come from the germline V gene. Here the CDR3 reads CASRSLIQGNTEAFF. Written as DNA, the CDR3 is TGTGCCAGCAGATCCTTGATACAGGGAAACACTGAAGCTTTCTTT.

Turning to this clonotype: One junction end does not reproduce the germline sequence, and a read error may be involved. The chain uses TRBV6-1 and TRBJ1-5; D call uncertain. The V gene's germline CDR1 is MNHNS and CDR2 SASEGT. The CDR3 consists of 14 residues. The CDR3 DNA follows: TGTGTCAGCTTCGCCCCCGGGGGCAATCAGCCCCAGCATTTT. It yields the protein CVSFAPGGNQPQHF.

The rearrangement joins TRBV28 to TRBJ2-7, with 8 bases aligning to TRBD1. CDR3 length equals 14 residues. V was pared by 3 bases and J by 3 bases, with 4 bases of the junction left unmatched. Germline V gives CDR1 MDHEN, CDR2 SYDVKM. CDR3 residues: CASSFAGQVYEQYV. CDR3 sequence (DNA): TGTGCCAGCAGTTTTGCGGGACAGGTCTACGAGCAGTACGTC.

This rearrangement joins TRBV6-5 to TRBJ2-2, with D perhaps TRBD1 (6 bases). Between the trimmed V and J ends, which lost 5 bases and 0 bases, there was a span of 13 bases. Germline V CDR1 and CDR2: MNHEY, SVGAGI. The CDR3 runs to 16 residues. For the CDR3, the DNA is TGTGCCAGCAGTCCCAGGGGAACGTCGAACACCGGGGAGCTGTTTTTT. Translated, it gives CASSPRGTSNTGELFF.

The chain links TRBV7-9 to TRBJ1-1; TRBD1 matches 9 bases. V trimming: 4 bases; J trimming: 1 base; junction bases outside the gene matches: 7. The CDR3 spans 16 residues. Germline CDR1 is SEHNR and CDR2 is FQNEAQ (reference sequence). CDR3 in DNA: TGTGCCAGCAGCTCCCAAGAGGACAGGGGGAACACTGAAGCTTTCTTT. The encoded protein is CASSSQEDRGNTEAFF.